These T cell receptor beta chains were read from a single sample in a study of CD8+ T cells in alopecia areata. Assay used: immunoSEQ multiplex PCR; TCRdb lists only in-frame clones, some missing. Of 110,000 to 150,000 clones listed, around 58% are singletons. Sequenced here: CD4+ T cells sorted from blood, sampled at week 0. The receptors derive from a human donor with alopecia areata. Each CDR3 is given without its conserved first and last residue. The order of the fields is V gene, D gene, J gene, CDR3 protein. The D gene is left open where the match is weak.

TRBV29-1	.	TRBJ1-1	SVGTPGATEAF
TRBV7-2	.	TRBJ2-3	ASSLLRTDTQY
TRBV9	.	TRBJ1-4	ASSVAAGIREKLF
TRBV29-1	.	TRBJ2-1	SASGANEQF
TRBV6-5	TRBD2	TRBJ2-7	ASSYGAGGKREQY
TRBV19	.	TRBJ1-6	ASNPGLRSPLH
TRBV7-2	TRBD1	TRBJ1-2	ASSLQGAYGYT
TRBV4-2	TRBD1	TRBJ1-4	ASGNDRGDEKLF
TRBV6-5	TRBD1	TRBJ2-7	ASSYGTGVYEQY
TRBV7-2	TRBD1	TRBJ2-7	ASSWGQGGNEQY
TRBV7-9	.	TRBJ1-1	ASSPGAVQNTEAF
TRBV30	TRBD1	TRBJ1-4	AWRPGTGQWEKLF
TRBV27	.	TRBJ2-1	ASSLNYNEQF
TRBV19	.	TRBJ2-7	ASSRERDTSYEQY
TRBV27	.	TRBJ1-2	ASSFLGAGRDGYT
TRBV6-6	TRBD2	TRBJ2-3	ASRGGGGTDTQY
TRBV30	.	TRBJ2-2	AWSLGGELF
TRBV7-8	TRBD2	TRBJ2-2	ASSQLEAGGYTGELF
TRBV7-9	TRBD1	TRBJ1-6	ASSLLTGGSYNSPLH
TRBV5-6	.	TRBJ2-6	ASSQRLTGSGANVLT
TRBV15	TRBD2	TRBJ2-1	ATSREASGAYNEQF
TRBV29-1	.	TRBJ2-7	SVRYREREQY
TRBV29-1	.	TRBJ1-1	SVGTGMNTEAF